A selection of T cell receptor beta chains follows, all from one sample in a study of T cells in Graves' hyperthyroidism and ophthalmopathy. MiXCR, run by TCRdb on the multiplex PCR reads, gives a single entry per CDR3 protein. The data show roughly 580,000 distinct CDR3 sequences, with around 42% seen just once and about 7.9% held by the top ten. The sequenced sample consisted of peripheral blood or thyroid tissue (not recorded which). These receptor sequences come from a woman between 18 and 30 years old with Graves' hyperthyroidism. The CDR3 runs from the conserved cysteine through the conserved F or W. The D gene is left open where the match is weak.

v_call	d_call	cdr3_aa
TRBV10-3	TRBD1	CAISGRGNTDREAFF
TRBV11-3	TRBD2	CASSLDYGRKGDQETQYF
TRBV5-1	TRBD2	CASSQGLAVYEQYF
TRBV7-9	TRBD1	CASSQGTGSNEKLFF
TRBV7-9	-	CASSPNRDTNYGYTF
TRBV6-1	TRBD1	CASSSPGQAKETQYF
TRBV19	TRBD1	CASSGDRVSEQYF
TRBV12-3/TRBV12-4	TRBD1	CASSPGTAVNQPQHF
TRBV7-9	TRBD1	CASSYARTGTMNTEAFF
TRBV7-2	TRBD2	CASSMTGTSGRETQYF
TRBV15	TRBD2	CATTSSGRGGELFF
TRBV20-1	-	CSAPPAGGQETQYF
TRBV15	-	CATSRDKGTYEQYF
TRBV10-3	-	CAISEPGRRIYGYTF
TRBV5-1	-	CASSLIGGDTGELFF